The source of this T cell receptor beta chain is a study of blood T cell repertoires in COVID-19. Per the germline V gene, CDR1 is MDHEN and CDR2 is SYDVKM. V shed 1 base and J 3 bases; nucleotides not matched to a gene: 9. This CDR3 comprises 17 residues. The assay was immunoSEQ multiplex PCR, and TCRdb's table has in-frame clones only and misses some. Counted here are over 150,000 clones, around four fifths occurring once; the ten biggest clones make up approximately 2.9%. The chain recombines TRBV28 with TRBJ1-1; 9 nucleotides align to TRBD1. The clonotype comes from an older woman with acute or convalescent COVID-19. Sequenced input: peripheral blood. The CDR3 nucleotides read TGTGCCAGCAGTTTATCCCCCCACAGGGGGCGGGACACTGAAGCTTTCTTT. Its protein is CASSLSPHRGRDTEAFF.